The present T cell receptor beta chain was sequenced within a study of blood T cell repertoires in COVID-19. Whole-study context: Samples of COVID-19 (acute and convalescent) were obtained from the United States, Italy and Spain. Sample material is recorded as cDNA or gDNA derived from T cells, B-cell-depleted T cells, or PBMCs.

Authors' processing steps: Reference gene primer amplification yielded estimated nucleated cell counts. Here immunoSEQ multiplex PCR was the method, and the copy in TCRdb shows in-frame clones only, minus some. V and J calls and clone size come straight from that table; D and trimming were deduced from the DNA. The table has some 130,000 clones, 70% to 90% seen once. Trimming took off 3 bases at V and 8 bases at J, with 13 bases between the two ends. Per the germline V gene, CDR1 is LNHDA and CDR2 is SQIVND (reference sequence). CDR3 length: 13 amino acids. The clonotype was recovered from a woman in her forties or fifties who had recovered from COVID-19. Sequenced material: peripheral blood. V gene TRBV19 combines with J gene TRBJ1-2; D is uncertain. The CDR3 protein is CASSMAAFSGYTF. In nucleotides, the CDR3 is TGTGCCAGTAGTATGGCCGCCTTTTCGGGCTACACCTTC. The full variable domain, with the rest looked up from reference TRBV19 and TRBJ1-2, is DGGITQSPKYLFRKEGQNVTLSCEQNLNHDAMYWYRQDPGQGLRLIYYSQIVNDFQKGDIAEGYSVSREKKESFPLTVTSAQKNPTAFYLCASSMAAFSGYTFGSGTRLTVV.